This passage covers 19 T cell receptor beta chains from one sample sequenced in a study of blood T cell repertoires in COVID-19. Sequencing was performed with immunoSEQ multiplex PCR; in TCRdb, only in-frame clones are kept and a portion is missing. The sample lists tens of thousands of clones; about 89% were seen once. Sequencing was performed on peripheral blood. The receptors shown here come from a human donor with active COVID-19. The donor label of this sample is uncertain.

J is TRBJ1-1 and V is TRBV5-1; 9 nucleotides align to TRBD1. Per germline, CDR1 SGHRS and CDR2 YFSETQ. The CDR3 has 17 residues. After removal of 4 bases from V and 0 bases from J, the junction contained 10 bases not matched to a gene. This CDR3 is CASSAGTGITLNTEAFF. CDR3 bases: TGCGCCAGCAGCGCGGGGACAGGGATTACCTTGAACACTGAAGCTTTCTTT.

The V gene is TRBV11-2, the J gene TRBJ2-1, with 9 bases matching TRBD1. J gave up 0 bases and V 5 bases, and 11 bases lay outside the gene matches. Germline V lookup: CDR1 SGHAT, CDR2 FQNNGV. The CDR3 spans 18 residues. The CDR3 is CASSKRGTGTGSYNEQFF. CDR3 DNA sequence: TGTGCCAGCAGCAAGCGAGGGACAGGGACTGGCTCCTACAATGAGCAGTTCTTC.

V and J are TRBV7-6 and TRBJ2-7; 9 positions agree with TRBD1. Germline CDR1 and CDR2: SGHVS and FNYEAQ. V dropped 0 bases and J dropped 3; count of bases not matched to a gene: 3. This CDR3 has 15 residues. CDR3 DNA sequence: TGTGCCAGCAGCTTAGCGAGGGACAGGGTCTACGAGCAGTACTTC. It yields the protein CASSLARDRVYEQYF.

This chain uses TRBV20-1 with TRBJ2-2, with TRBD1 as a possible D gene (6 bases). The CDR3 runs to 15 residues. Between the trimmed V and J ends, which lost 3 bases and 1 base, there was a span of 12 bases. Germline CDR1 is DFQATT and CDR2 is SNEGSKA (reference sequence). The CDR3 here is CSASNRVRNTGELFF. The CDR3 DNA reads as TGCAGTGCTAGTAACAGGGTGAGGAACACCGGGGAGCTGTTTTTT.

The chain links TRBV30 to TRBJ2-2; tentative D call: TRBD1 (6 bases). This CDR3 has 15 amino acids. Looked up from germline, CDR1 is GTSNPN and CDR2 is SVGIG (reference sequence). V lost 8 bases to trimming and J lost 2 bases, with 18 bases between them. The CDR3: CASIRGWRNTGELFF. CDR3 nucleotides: TGTGCCAGCATAAGGGGGTGGAGAAACACCGGGGAGCTGTTTTTT.

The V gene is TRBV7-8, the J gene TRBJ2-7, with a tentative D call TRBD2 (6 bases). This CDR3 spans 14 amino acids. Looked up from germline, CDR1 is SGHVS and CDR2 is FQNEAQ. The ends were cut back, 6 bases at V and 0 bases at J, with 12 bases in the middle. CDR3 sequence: CASRPGRFSYEQYF. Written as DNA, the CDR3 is TGTGCCAGCAGGCCGGGGAGGTTCTCCTACGAGCAGTACTTC.

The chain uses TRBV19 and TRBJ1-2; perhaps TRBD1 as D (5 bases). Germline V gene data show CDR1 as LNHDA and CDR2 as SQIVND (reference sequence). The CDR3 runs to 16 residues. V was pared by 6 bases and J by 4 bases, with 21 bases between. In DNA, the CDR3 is TGTGCCAGTAGCCTCTTCGGGGGAGGGGACCCCTATGGCTACACCTTC. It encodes CASSLFGGGDPYGYTF.

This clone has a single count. CDR3 bases: TGTGCCAGCAGCTTAACCTCGGGACAGGGGACAGAGACCCAGTACTTC. Translating gives CASSLTSGQGTETQYF. The chain joins TRBV7-9 to TRBJ2-5, with 10 nucleotides matching TRBD1. In germline, CDR1 is SEHNR, CDR2 FQNEAQ (reference sequence). This CDR3 spans 16 amino acids. Unmatched junction bases numbered 7, after V lost 2 bases and J lost 4 bases. The whole variable domain, filled in from reference TRBV7-9 and TRBJ2-5, reads DTGVSQNPRHKITKRGQNVTFRCDPISEHNRLYWYRQTLGQGPEFLTYFQNEAQLEKSRLLSDRFSAERPKGSFSTLEIQRTEQGDSAMYLCASSLTSGQGTETQYFGPGTRLLVL.

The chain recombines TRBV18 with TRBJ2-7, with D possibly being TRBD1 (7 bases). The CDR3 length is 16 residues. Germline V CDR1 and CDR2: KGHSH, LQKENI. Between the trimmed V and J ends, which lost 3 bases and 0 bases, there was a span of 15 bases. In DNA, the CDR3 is TGTGCCAGCTCACCCGGGCAGGGGGGCTACTCCTACGAGCAGTACTTC. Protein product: CASSPGQGGYSYEQYF. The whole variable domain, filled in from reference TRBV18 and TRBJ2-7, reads NAGVMQNPRHLVRRRGQEARLRCSPMKGHSHVYWYRQLPEEGLKFMVYLQKENIIDESGMPKERFSAEFPKEGPSILRIQQVVRGDSAAYFCASSPGQGGYSYEQYFGPGTRLTVT.

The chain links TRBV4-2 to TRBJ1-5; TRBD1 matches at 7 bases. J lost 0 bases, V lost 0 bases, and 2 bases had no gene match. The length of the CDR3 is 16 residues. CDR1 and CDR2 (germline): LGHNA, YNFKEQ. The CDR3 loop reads CASSQETGISNQPQHF. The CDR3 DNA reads TGTGCCAGCAGCCAAGAGACAGGGATTAGCAATCAGCCCCAGCATTTT.

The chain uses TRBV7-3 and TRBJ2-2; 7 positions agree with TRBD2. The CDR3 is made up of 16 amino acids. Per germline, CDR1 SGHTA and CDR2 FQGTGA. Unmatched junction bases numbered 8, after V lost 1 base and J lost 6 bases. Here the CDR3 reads CASSLMGRDVSGELFF. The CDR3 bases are TGTGCCAGCAGCTTAATGGGGAGGGACGTGTCCGGGGAGCTGTTTTTT.

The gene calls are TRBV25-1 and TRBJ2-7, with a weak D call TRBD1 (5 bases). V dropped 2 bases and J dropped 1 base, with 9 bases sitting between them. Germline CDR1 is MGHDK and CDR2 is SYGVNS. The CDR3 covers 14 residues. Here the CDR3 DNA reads TGTGCCAGCAGTGAAAGGGGTATTTCCTACGAGCAGTACTTC. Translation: CASSERGISYEQYF.

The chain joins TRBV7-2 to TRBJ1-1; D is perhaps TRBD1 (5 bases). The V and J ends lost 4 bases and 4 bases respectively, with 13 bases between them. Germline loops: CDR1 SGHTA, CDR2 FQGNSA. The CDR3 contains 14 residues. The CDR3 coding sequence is TGTGCCAGCAGCTCGGTGGGGCTCGGCACTGAAGCTTTCTTT. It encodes CASSSVGLGTEAFF.

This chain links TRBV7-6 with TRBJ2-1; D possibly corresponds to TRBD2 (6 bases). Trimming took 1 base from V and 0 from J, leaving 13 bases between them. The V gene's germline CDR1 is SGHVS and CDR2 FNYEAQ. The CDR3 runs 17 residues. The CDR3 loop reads CASSLEGGAYSYNEQFF. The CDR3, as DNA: TGTGCCAGCAGCTTAGAGGGCGGGGCCTACTCCTACAATGAGCAGTTCTTC.

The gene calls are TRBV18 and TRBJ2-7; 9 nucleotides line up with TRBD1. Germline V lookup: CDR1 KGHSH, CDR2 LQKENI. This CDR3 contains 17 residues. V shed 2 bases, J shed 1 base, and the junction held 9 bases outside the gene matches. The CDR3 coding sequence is TGTGCCAGCTCACCAAAACTGGGACAGGGCTTTTCCTACGAGCAGTACTTC. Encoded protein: CASSPKLGQGFSYEQYF.

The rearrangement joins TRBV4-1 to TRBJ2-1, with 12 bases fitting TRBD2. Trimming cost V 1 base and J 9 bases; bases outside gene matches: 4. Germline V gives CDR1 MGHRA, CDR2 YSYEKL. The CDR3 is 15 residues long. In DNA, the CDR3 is TGCGCCAGCAGCCAAGGTGTACTAGCGGGAGGTGAGCAGTTCTTC. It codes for CASSQGVLAGGEQFF.

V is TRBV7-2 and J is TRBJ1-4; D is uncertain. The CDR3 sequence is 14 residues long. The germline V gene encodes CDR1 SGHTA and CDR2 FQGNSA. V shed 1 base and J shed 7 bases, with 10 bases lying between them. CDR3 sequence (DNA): TGTGCCAGCAGCTTAGGGCCGGGATCTGAAAAACTGTTTTTT. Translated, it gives CASSLGPGSEKLFF.

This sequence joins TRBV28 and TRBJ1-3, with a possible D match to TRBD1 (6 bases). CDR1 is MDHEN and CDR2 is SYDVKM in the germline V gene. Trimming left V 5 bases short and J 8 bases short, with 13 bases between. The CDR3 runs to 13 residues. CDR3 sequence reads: CASSPYREDTIYF. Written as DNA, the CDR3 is TGTGCCAGCAGTCCTTACAGGGAAGACACCATATATTTT. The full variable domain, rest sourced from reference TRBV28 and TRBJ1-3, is DVKVTQSSRYLVKRTGEKVFLECVQDMDHENMFWYRQDPGLGLRLIYFSYDVKMKEKGDIPEGYSVSREKKERFSLILESASTNQTSMYLCASSPYREDTIYFGEGSWLTVV.

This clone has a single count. CDR3 sequence: CASSYPQDSLYEQYF. The CDR3 region has the DNA TGTGCCAGCAGTTACCCTCAGGACAGTTTATACGAGCAGTACTTC. The rearrangement links TRBV6-2 or TRBV6-3 to TRBJ2-7; tentative D call: TRBD1 (6 bases). The V gene lost 2 bases and the J gene lost 4 bases, with 15 bases spanning the gap. Germline CDR1 is MNHEY and CDR2 is SVGEGT. The CDR3 contains 15 residues.